Listed here are 7 T cell receptor beta chains from one sample, sequenced in a study of T cell responses to AZD1222 COVID-19 vaccine. This table comes from immunoSEQ multiplex PCR, and its TCRdb copy is limited to in-frame clones, with some not included. This sample has around 140,000 clones, with more than 85% found just once. The sample was peripheral blood, taken on day 0 of AZD1222 vaccination. Receptors were obtained from an adult in good health.

The chain employs TRBV6-5 and TRBJ1-6, with D tentatively TRBD1 (5 bases). Germline lookup yields CDR1 MNHEY and CDR2 SVGAGI. The V end lost 6 bases, the J end lost 2 bases, and 11 bases lay between the germline ends. The CDR3 covers 15 residues. CDR3 bases: TGTGCCAGCAGCCCCGACAGCGCCTATAATTCACCCCTCCACTTT. Its protein is CASSPDSAYNSPLHF.

The chain employs TRBV3-1 (or the pseudogene TRBV3-2) and TRBJ2-7; 9 nucleotides align to TRBD1. V was clipped by 4 bases and J by 4 bases; unmatched bases: 8. The CDR3 spans 15 residues. Germline V gene data show CDR1 as LGHDT and CDR2 as YNNKEL (reference sequence). The CDR3 reads CASSLGTGLWYEQYF. CDR3 sequence (DNA): TGTGCCAGCAGCCTAGGGACAGGGTTATGGTACGAGCAGTACTTC.

V is TRBV20-1 and J is TRBJ1-1; D gene uncertain. Germline V gene data show CDR1 as DFQATT and CDR2 as SNEGSKA (reference sequence). The V end lost 6 bases, the J end lost 0 bases, and 5 bases lay between the germline ends. There are 11 residues in the CDR3. The CDR3 DNA sequence: TGCAGTGCCAGAATGAACACTGAAGCTTTCTTT. It is translated as CSARMNTEAFF.

The chain combines TRBV28 with TRBJ2-1, with 9 bases identical to TRBD1. CDR3 length: 15 amino acids. The V and J ends lost 5 bases and 8 bases, in that order; junction bases with no gene match: 10. Germline V gives CDR1 MDHEN, CDR2 SYDVKM. CDR3 nucleotide sequence: TGTGCCAGCAGTACGTCCCGGGACAGGGACGATGAGCAGTTCTTC. Its translation is CASSTSRDRDDEQFF.

The V call is TRBV20-1, the J call TRBJ2-1; 9 nucleotides agree with TRBD2. This CDR3 has 14 residues. The trim removed 3 bases at V and 7 bases at J, leaving 7 bases unmatched. CDR1 is DFQATT and CDR2 is SNEGSKA in the germline V gene (reference sequence). DNA for the CDR3: TGCAGTGCTAGTGAAGCGGGAGGTACGAATGAGCAGTTCTTC. Protein sequence: CSASEAGGTNEQFF.

This rearrangement joins TRBV11-2 to TRBJ1-1, with D uncertain. CDR1 is SGHAT, CDR2 FQNNGV, per germline. The CDR3 spans 13 residues. Trimming took off 0 bases at V and 6 bases at J, with 8 bases between the two ends. Here the CDR3 DNA reads TGTGCCAGCAGCTTAGATTTTGGCGCTGAAGCTTTCTTT. This codes for CASSLDFGAEAFF. Based on the CDR3 plus reference TRBV11-2 and TRBJ1-1, the full variable domain is EAGVAQSPRYKIIEKRQSVAFWCNPISGHATLYWYQQILGQGPKLLIQFQNNGVVDDSQLPKDRFSAERLKGVDSTLKIQPAKLEDSAVYLCASSLDFGAEAFFGQGTRLTVV.

The rearrangement uses TRBV19 and TRBJ2-1, with TRBD1 identical over 10 bases. Losses at the gene ends were 5 bases for V and 9 bases for J; bases not matched to a gene: 7. Germline V lookup: CDR1 LNHDA, CDR2 SQIVND (reference sequence). The CDR3 has 14 amino acids. The DNA for the CDR3 is TGTGCCAGTAGTCTCCACCGACAGGGGGCTGAGCAGTTCTTC. Protein: CASSLHRQGAEQFF.